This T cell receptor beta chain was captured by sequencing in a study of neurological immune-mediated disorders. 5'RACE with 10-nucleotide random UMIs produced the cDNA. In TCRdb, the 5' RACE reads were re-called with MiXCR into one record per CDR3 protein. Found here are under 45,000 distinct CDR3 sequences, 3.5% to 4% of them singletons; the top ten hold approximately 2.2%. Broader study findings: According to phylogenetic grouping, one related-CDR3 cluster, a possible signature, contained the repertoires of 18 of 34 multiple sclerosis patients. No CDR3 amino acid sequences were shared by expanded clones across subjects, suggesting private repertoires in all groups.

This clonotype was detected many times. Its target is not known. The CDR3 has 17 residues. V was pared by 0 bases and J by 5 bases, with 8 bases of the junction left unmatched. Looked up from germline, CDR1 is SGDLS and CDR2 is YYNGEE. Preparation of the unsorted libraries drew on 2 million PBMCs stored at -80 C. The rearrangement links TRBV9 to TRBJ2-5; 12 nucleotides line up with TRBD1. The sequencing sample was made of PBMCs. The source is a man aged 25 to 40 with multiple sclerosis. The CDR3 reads CASSVVPGQGAGETQYF. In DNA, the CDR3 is TGTGCCAGCAGCGTAGTTCCGGGACAGGGGGCTGGGGAGACCCAGTACTTC.